Detailed here is one TCR beta chain. Its cognate antigen is unknown. Repertoires were generated with immunoSEQ multiplex PCR, while TCRdb's copy carries only in-frame clones and drops some. The table has some 120,000 clones, 85% to 90% seen once. Germline CDR1 reads SGHRS; CDR2 reads YFSETQ. Trimming removed 1 base at V and 0 bases at J, with 11 bases between. There are 16 residues in the CDR3. The sample comes from a study of T cell responses to AZD1222 COVID-19 vaccine. Findings and limits, study-wide: Breadth and depth of Spike-specific TCRs rose after two AZD1222 doses.

The input for sequencing was peripheral blood, taken on day 0 of AZD1222 vaccination. The chain links TRBV5-1 to TRBJ1-3; D is undetermined. The sequence was obtained from an adult in good health. CDR3 sequence reads: CASSLWESPSGNTIYF. CDR3 bases: TGCGCCAGCAGCTTGTGGGAATCTCCCTCTGGAAACACCATATATTTT.